The present TCR beta chain was sequenced within a study of T cell responses to AZD1222 COVID-19 vaccine. Study results and caveats: No day 14 peak samples; only post-peak repertoires were characterized. Donors, mostly white British, included more females; clonal diversity was possibly underestimated.

TCRdb's table, derived via immunoSEQ multiplex PCR, lists solely in-frame clones and lacks some. The sample has about 110,000 clones; roughly 90% are singletons. This clone turned up a few times. Its target is unknown. Germline V gene sequence: CDR1 SGHRS, CDR2 YFSETQ. The CDR3 extends over 16 amino acids. V was pared by 0 bases and J by 0 bases, with 10 bases between. The sequence was obtained from an adult who received the AZD1222 COVID-19 vaccine. This chain connects TRBV5-1 to TRBJ1-3; a weak D match, TRBD1 (6 bases). This specimen consisted of peripheral blood, obtained 28 days after the second AZD1222 dose. The CDR3 sequence: CASSLGQGGSGNTIYF. In DNA form, the CDR3 reads TGCGCCAGCAGCTTGGGACAAGGGGGCTCTGGAAACACCATATATTTT.